This TCR beta chain originates from a study of post-analysis software for immune sequencing data. Study summary: The patients showed relapsing-remitting, secondary progressive and progressive-relapsing multiple sclerosis courses. Study-wide results and limits: Compared with controls, patients showed significantly lower normalized Chao1 diversity. The study found TRBV5-6, TRBV5-1 and TRBV20-1 among several TRBV segments more frequent in patients than controls. Under the F measure, samples that were prepared in one batch clustered strongly together.

The TCR beta cDNA libraries contained unique molecular identifiers. The source material, about 0.9 to 10 million T cells, gave rise to 510,000 or so cDNA molecules. TCRdb independently ran MiXCR on the PCR reads; one entry per CDR3 protein. Seen here are 820,000 or so distinct CDR3 sequences, under 70% observed once, and the top ten hold roughly 4.4%. A word on this clonotype: Its antigen remains unknown.

The V and J ends lost 5 bases and 5 bases respectively, with 18 bases between them. The CDR3 has 15 amino acids. Looked up from germline, CDR1 is MNHEY and CDR2 is SMNVEV (reference sequence). The source is a girl under 18 with multiple sclerosis. The chain is built from TRBV27 and TRBJ2-5, with D maybe TRBD2 (6 bases). Sequencing was performed on blood. CDR3 loop: CASSPLIGSGETQYF. The CDR3 DNA reads TGTGCCAGCAGTCCCCTTATAGGAAGCGGGGAGACCCAGTACTTC.